This TCR beta chain was documented in a study of T cell changes during pregnancy in multiple sclerosis. This table comes from immunoSEQ multiplex PCR, and its TCRdb copy is limited to in-frame clones, with some not included. The sample carries 75,000 to 100,000 clones, roughly 91% recorded once. Germline V CDR1 and CDR2: SGHAT, FQNNGV. The CDR3 covers 11 residues. V shed 5 bases and J shed 3 bases, with 4 bases lying between them. Sample: peripheral blood, taken after pregnancy. The gene calls are TRBV11-2 and TRBJ2-5; D not resolved. This TCR was sampled from a female donor in good health, enrolled as a control in a pregnancy study. The CDR3 DNA reads as TGTGCCAGCAGCCCAAAAGAGACCCAGTACTTC. Protein product: CASSPKETQYF. Full variable domain (outside the CDR3, taken from reference TRBV11-2 and TRBJ2-5): EAGVAQSPRYKIIEKRQSVAFWCNPISGHATLYWYQQILGQGPKLLIQFQNNGVVDDSQLPKDRFSAERLKGVDSTLKIQPAKLEDSAVYLCASSPKETQYFGPGTRLLVL.